Below, 21 T cell receptor beta chains from the same sample are listed, as sequenced in a study of shared clonotypes between healthy human individuals (dated by TCRdb to 2018 to 2020). The library was prepared using the immunoSEQ multiplex PCR assay. As stored in TCRdb, this immuneACCESS dataset retains in-frame rearrangements with V and J assigned. A fraction of the clones does not appear; measured against another copy, unresolved V genes explain less than half of the discrepancy, and the remainder lacks a known reason. In this sample the table shows roughly 500,000 clones, over 75% of which occur a single time. The ten largest clones take up approximately 12% of the sample. Input material: PBMCs. The receptors stem from a woman between 40 and 50 years old in good health. Some clones in this sample may be carry-over from other donors' samples.

The chain carries TRBV18 and TRBJ2-1; TRBD2 matches at 8 bases. This CDR3 comprises 14 residues. V shed 2 bases, J shed 8 bases, and the junction held 5 bases outside the gene matches. Germline values: CDR1 KGHSH, CDR2 LQKENI. CDR3 in amino acids: CASSPTLAADEQFF. The CDR3 DNA is TGTGCCAGCTCACCAACACTAGCGGCCGATGAGCAGTTCTTC.

This chain uses TRBV6-1 with TRBJ2-2; 7 bases agree with TRBD1. The CDR3 loop spans 14 amino acids. Per the germline V gene, CDR1 is MNHNS and CDR2 is SASEGT. The V and J ends lost 8 bases and 1 base, in that order; junction bases with no gene match: 4. The DNA for the CDR3 is TGTGCCAGCGGGGGACAGCAGAACACCGGGGAGCTGTTTTTT. Amino acids: CASGGQQNTGELFF.

The J gene is TRBJ2-1, the V gene TRBV5-1; TRBD2 aligns across 11 bases. The CDR3 contains 14 residues. Germline CDR1 and CDR2: SGHRS and YFSETQ. With 6 bases clipped from V and 5 bases from J, the junction kept 4 bases outside the gene matches. CDR3 DNA: TGCGCCAGCACGGTGGGACTAGCGGACAATGAGCAGTTCTTC. Its protein is CASTVGLADNEQFF. The full variable domain, rest sourced from reference TRBV5-1 and TRBJ2-1, is KAGVTQTPRYLIKTRGQQVTLSCSPISGHRSVSWYQQTPGQGLQFLFEYFSETQRNKGNFPGRFSGRQFSNSRSEMNVSTLELGDSALYLCASTVGLADNEQFFGPGTRLTVL.

The gene calls are TRBV7-9 and TRBJ2-1, with TRBD2 matching over 7 bases. Losses at the gene ends were 5 bases for V and 9 bases for J; bases not matched to a gene: 7. CDR3 size: 13 residues. In germline, CDR1 is SEHNR, CDR2 FQNEAQ (reference sequence). CDR3 residues: CASSQAGGSEQFF. The DNA for the CDR3 is TGTGCCAGCAGCCAGGCCGGCGGGAGTGAGCAGTTCTTC.

About this clone: Just one base apart from a much larger clone, this may be a read error. Within the sample, other DNA sequences also encode this same CDR3. The rearrangement joins TRBV7-8 to TRBJ2-3; D gene ambiguous. The CDR3 extends over 13 amino acids. Per germline, CDR1 SGHVS and CDR2 FQNEAQ. V lost 2 bases and J lost 5, with 8 bases in between. CDR3 DNA sequence: TGTGCCAGCAGCTTAACACCCGGAGATACGCAGTATTTT. Its protein is CASSLTPGDTQYF.

The chain combines TRBV4-3 with TRBJ2-1; D unclear. The CDR3 is 15 residues long. Trimming left V 4 bases short and J 5 bases short, with 15 bases between. Looked up from germline, CDR1 is LGHNA and CDR2 is YSLEER. The CDR3 coding sequence is TGCGCCAGCAGCCCTAACGTCGGGTTCGACAATGAGCAGTTCTTC. It specifies CASSPNVGFDNEQFF.

The CDR3 protein is CASSLETNTEAFF. For the CDR3, the DNA is TGTGCCAGCAGCTTAGAGACAAACACTGAAGCTTTCTTT. The chain combines TRBV7-8 with TRBJ1-1; no firm D call. V dropped 1 base and J dropped 2 bases, with 5 bases sitting between them. The CDR3 loop spans 13 amino acids. Germline CDR1 reads SGHVS; CDR2 reads FQNEAQ.

The V gene is TRBV9, the J gene TRBJ2-1, with a possible D match to TRBD2 (5 bases). Trimming removed 5 bases from V and 5 bases from J, with 11 bases in between. The V gene's germline CDR1 is SGDLS and CDR2 YYNGEE. There are 13 residues in the CDR3. The CDR3 loop is CASRGVWDNEQFF. CDR3 DNA: TGTGCCAGCAGGGGAGTCTGGGACAATGAGCAGTTCTTC.

The sample holds a few counts of this clone. The genes are TRBV5-1 and TRBJ2-4; TRBD2 matches 12 bases. The germline V gene has CDR1 SGHRS and CDR2 YFSETQ. V lost 0 bases to trimming and J lost 1 base; unmatched junction nucleotides: 2. The CDR3 loop spans 17 amino acids. CDR3 loop: CASSLETSGRAKNIQYF. The CDR3 region has the DNA TGCGCCAGCAGCTTGGAAACTAGCGGGAGGGCCAAAAACATTCAGTACTTC.

CDR3: CASTLIRPGVNEAFF. The CDR3 bases are TGTGCCAGCACCCTGATTCGGCCCGGGGTTAATGAAGCTTTCTTT. The rearrangement links TRBV28 to TRBJ1-1; the D is unclear. The CDR3 is made up of 15 amino acids. In germline, CDR1 is MDHEN, CDR2 SYDVKM. Trimming shortened V by 7 bases and J by 7 bases, and 22 bases separated the two germline ends.

As to this clone: A far larger clone is just one base off, so this is likely a read error. The chain links TRBV7-6 to TRBJ1-3; D is undetermined. The CDR3 consists of 15 residues. From germline, CDR1 is SGHVS and CDR2 FNYEAQ. CDR3 nucleotides: TGTGCCAGCAGCTTAGGTAGATCCTCTGTAAACACCATATATTTT. It translates to CASSLGRSSVNTIYF.

The chain recombines TRBV6-1 with TRBJ1-2, with D tentatively TRBD1 (6 bases). CDR3 size: 14 residues. Germline V gene lookup returns CDR1 MNHNS and CDR2 SASEGT. The ends were cut back, 2 bases at V and 4 bases at J, with 11 bases in the middle. This chain's CDR3 is CASSERGAGYGYTF. The CDR3 DNA reads TGTGCCAGCAGTGAACGGGGGGCGGGCTATGGCTACACCTTC.

Details on this clone: An end of the junction does not agree with germline; a read error may underlie this. As DNA, the CDR3 is TGTGCCCGCAGCCTTGGACCGGGGGCCGGGGCGGGGGATGAGACCCAGTACTTC. Protein: CARSLGPGAGAGDETQYF. The rearrangement uses TRBV11-3 and TRBJ2-5, with D possibly matching TRBD2 (7 bases). This CDR3 comprises 18 residues. Germline V gene sequence: CDR1 SGHNT, CDR2 YENEEA.

A single count supports this clone. J is TRBJ2-1 and V is TRBV30; TRBD2 is a possible D gene (5 bases). V shed 2 bases and J shed 0 bases, with 14 bases lying between them. Germline CDR1 is GTSNPN and CDR2 is SVGIG (reference sequence). This CDR3 is built from 16 residues. CDR3 DNA: TGTGCCTGGAGTCGGCGGGCTCATAGCTCCTACAATGAGCAGTTCTTC. This gives the protein CAWSRRAHSSYNEQFF.

This clone was seen ten or more times. The chain carries TRBV5-1 and TRBJ1-5; 7 nucleotides line up with TRBD1. Germline CDR1 reads SGHRS; CDR2 reads YFSETQ. CDR3 size: 14 residues. J lost 11 bases, V lost 2 bases, and 10 bases had no gene match. The CDR3 sequence is CASSFDREEQSQHF. The CDR3 DNA reads as TGCGCCAGCAGCTTCGACAGGGAGGAGCAGTCCCAGCATTTT.

This rearrangement joins TRBV5-6 to TRBJ2-3; no reliable D call. Germline V lookup: CDR1 SGHDT, CDR2 YYEEEE. This CDR3 is built from 15 residues. The V gene lost 4 bases and the J gene lost 4 bases, with 16 bases spanning the gap. The CDR3: CASSHAVRSADTQYF. CDR3 coding DNA: TGTGCCAGCAGCCACGCCGTGAGGTCAGCAGATACGCAGTATTTT.

The rearrangement joins TRBV5-4 to TRBJ1-1; possible D gene TRBD1, 6 bases. From germline, CDR1 is SGHNT and CDR2 YYREEE (reference sequence). The CDR3 consists of 16 residues. V was trimmed by 0 bases and J by 5 bases, leaving 17 bases between them. In nucleotides, the CDR3 is TGTGCCAGCAGCTTGGAACCAGGGGTGCTGGTAACTGAAGCTTTCTTT. This encodes CASSLEPGVLVTEAFF.

The DNA for the CDR3 is TGTGCCAGCAGCTTAATAGGGAAGGCCGGGGAGCTGTTTTTT. The encoded protein is CASSLIGKAGELFF. The V and J genes are TRBV7-3 and TRBJ2-2, with D unresolved. CDR3 size: 14 residues. Deletions cut 1 base from V and 6 bases from J, with 9 bases between. Germline loops: CDR1 SGHTA, CDR2 FQGTGA. Variable domain in full (rest from reference TRBV7-3 and TRBJ2-2): GAGVSQTPSNKVTEKGKYVELRCDPISGHTALYWYRQSLGQGPEFLIYFQGTGAADDSGLPNDRFFAVRPEGSVSTLKIQRTERGDSAVYLCASSLIGKAGELFFGEGSRLTVL.

The chain's CDR3 is CASSQAGRATGELFF. The CDR3 DNA reads TGCGCCAGCAGCCAAGCCGGGAGGGCCACCGGGGAGCTGTTTTTT. The genes are TRBV4-3 and TRBJ2-2; TRBD2 agrees at 8 bases. Germline V lookup: CDR1 LGHNA, CDR2 YSLEER. V trimming: 1 base; J trimming: 4 bases; junction bases outside the gene matches: 2. The CDR3 sequence is 15 residues long.

This clone was detected once. A far bigger clonotype differs at one base, so this is likely a read error. In this CDR3 the conserved last residue, phenylalanine or tryptophan, is missing, so a read error is likely. The identical CDR3 is also encoded by other nucleotide sequences in the sample. The chain employs TRBV30 and TRBJ2-7; 9 nucleotides align to TRBD1. The germline gives CDR1 GTSNPN, CDR2 SVGIG (reference sequence). Trimming at V came to 3 bases and at J to 4 bases, leaving 10 bases not matched to a gene. CDR3 length: 15 residues. CDR3 sequence: CAWRGGQGLRYEQYL. In nucleotides, the CDR3 is TGTGCCTGGAGGGGGGGACAGGGATTAAGGTACGAGCAGTACCTC.

This chain joins TRBV11-3 and TRBJ2-1; 8 positions match TRBD2. This CDR3 is 15 amino acids long. V was clipped by 5 bases and J by 2 bases; unmatched bases: 5. Germline values: CDR1 SGHNT, CDR2 YENEEA. CDR3 in amino acids: CASSQRSGTYNEQFF. DNA for the CDR3: TGTGCCAGCAGCCAACGTAGCGGGACCTACAATGAGCAGTTCTTC.